This T cell receptor (beta chain) stems from a study of blood T cell repertoires in COVID-19 (dated by TCRdb to about 2020). About the study as a whole: Samples from collaborators originated in the United States, Italy and Spain and spanned both the acute and convalescent phases of COVID-19. The prospective study material was composed of cDNA or gDNA derived from T cells, B-cell-depleted T cells, or PBMCs. The dataset comprised deeply sampled blood TCRbeta repertoires from subjects exposed to, actively infected with, or recovered from COVID-19. The repertoires were released in a freely available public database intended as a resource for research on the immune response to SARS-CoV-2. The samples were drawn from the first 160 participants of the ongoing ImmuneRACE study and from more than 1,000 subjects provided by 6 global collaborators. A de-identified subject ID, COVID-19 status, age in years and sex were almost always included in the sample metadata. Where available, HLA class I and class II types were taken from metadata supplied by the sample provider and were not determined by assay-based typing.

About this clone: Its antigen target is currently unknown. No much larger clonotype is one base removed from it; base qualities were not supplied.

One collaborating source in Seattle enrolled patients during active infection and followed them longitudinally through the course of disease. Each collaborating institution followed its own protocols to collect whole blood in K2EDTA tubes. Collaborator samples were shipped for TCRbeta analysis as frozen whole blood, isolated PBMCs, or DNA extracted from either sample type. TCRbeta CDR3 regions were amplified from genomic DNA using the immunoSEQ Assay, a bias-controlled multiplex PCR. In the original analysis: Nucleated cell counts per sample were estimated from amplification of reference gene primers within the assay. To quantify the absolute abundance of each unique TCRbeta CDR3 rearrangement, sequence reads were collapsed and filtered. For each sample, productive Simpson clonality was calculated as the square root of Simpson's diversity index across productive rearrangements. TCRdb mirrors the immuneACCESS table, restricted to in-frame sequences. Some clones are absent from its copies; in checked studies, under half trace to an unresolved V gene, and the reason for the others is unknown. V, J and clone size are taken as reported in that table, and D and trimming were inferred from the DNA itself. The table for this sample lists around 38,000 clones; roughly 85% of them were counted only once. Around 4.5% of the sample is taken by the ten largest.

What the study reported, not specific to this receptor: Clinical and demographic metadata were provided uncurated, with the amount varying by source and participant.

The CDR3 covers 14 residues, taking in both the cysteine and the phenylalanine. The entry retains the CDR3 DNA only, 42 bases that are in frame from base 1. From V the trimming removes 7 bases and from J it removes 7 bases, while the gene matches leave 9 bases of the junction unaccounted for. Looking up the germline V gene yields CDR1 SGHRS and CDR2 YFSETQ. The chain is made from TRBV5-1 and TRBJ2-2; TRBD1 fits 8 bases in the junction. This receptor was taken from a man aged 55 to 69 with COVID-19, enrolled during active disease. What was sequenced was peripheral blood. The nucleotides are TGCGCCAGCGCGGGGCAGGGGGCTGTCGGGGAGCTGTTTTTT. The encoded protein is CASAGQGAVGELFF.